This entry lists 2 T cell receptor beta chains sequenced from one sample in a study of shared clonotypes between healthy human individuals. The repertoire was sequenced with immunoSEQ multiplex PCR; TCRdb's copy has only in-frame clones and lacks some. The data hold some 1.5 million clones, with about 98% observed a single time. The sequenced material came from naive CD4+ T cells sorted from blood. Described subset: CD45RA+ positively selected. These receptors were obtained from a man aged 25 to 45 in good health.

The chain recombines TRBV9 with TRBJ2-2; no clear D gene. Looked up from germline, CDR1 is SGDLS and CDR2 is YYNGEE. The V and J ends lost 3 bases and 0 bases respectively, with 12 bases between them. The length of the CDR3 is 16 residues. The CDR3 loop reads CASSAVHGPNTGELFF. CDR3 bases: TGTGCCAGCAGCGCCGTACATGGACCGAACACCGGGGAGCTGTTTTTT.

The chain joins TRBV7-9 to TRBJ1-1, with D hard to call. There are 14 residues in the CDR3. CDR1 and CDR2 from the germline V gene are SEHNR and FQNEAQ (reference sequence). V was pared by 2 bases and J by 5 bases, with 12 bases between. CDR3 region: CASSLMGLGTEAFF. CDR3 nucleotides: TGTGCCAGCAGCTTAATGGGGTTGGGGACTGAAGCTTTCTTT.